This T cell receptor (beta chain) was sequenced during a study of blood T cell repertoires in COVID-19. Study summary: Spain, Italy and the United States supplied samples that represented acute and convalescent COVID-19. The analysed material was cDNA or gDNA that came from T cells, B-cell-depleted T cells, or PBMCs.

As handled by the study authors: Amplification from reference gene primers served as the basis for estimated nucleated cell counts. Profiled with immunoSEQ multiplex PCR; TCRdb holds only in-frame clones, not every one. V and J calls and clone size are given by that table; D and trimming were obtained from the DNA. In the table there are tens of thousands of clones, 88% of which are singletons. The sample taken for sequencing was peripheral blood. The receptor was derived from a man between 50 and 59 years old with active COVID-19.

The CDR3 DNA follows: TGTGCCAGCAGTAGCGGCGCATCTGGGGCCAACGTCCTGACTTTC. This translates into CASSSGASGANVLTF. The chain links TRBV6-5 to TRBJ2-6; weak D call: TRBD2 (5 bases). V gave up 5 bases and J gave up 1 base, with 9 bases separating them. This CDR3 spans 15 amino acids. Germline CDR1 MNHEY, CDR2 SVGAGI.